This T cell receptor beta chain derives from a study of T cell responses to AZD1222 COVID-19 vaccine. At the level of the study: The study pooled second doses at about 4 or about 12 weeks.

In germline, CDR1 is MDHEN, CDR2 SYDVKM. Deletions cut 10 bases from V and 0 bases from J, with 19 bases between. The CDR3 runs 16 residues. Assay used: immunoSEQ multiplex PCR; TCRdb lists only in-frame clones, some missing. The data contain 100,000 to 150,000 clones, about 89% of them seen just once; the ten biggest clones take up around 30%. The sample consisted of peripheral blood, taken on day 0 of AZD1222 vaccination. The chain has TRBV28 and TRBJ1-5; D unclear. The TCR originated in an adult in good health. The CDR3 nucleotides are TGTGCCACCAAGTTTGAAGGTACTTATAGCAATCAGCCCCAGCATTTT. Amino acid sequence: CATKFEGTYSNQPQHF.